The 8 T cell receptor beta chains below were found in one sample sequenced in a study of read filtering for tumor transcriptome and immune sequencing. This library used around 400 ng RNA and molecular barcoded adaptors spanning alpha/delta and beta/gamma chains. TCRdb independently ran MiXCR on the reads; one entry per CDR3 protein. Among 120,000 or so distinct CDR3 sequences listed, under 15% were seen once. The sequencing sample was made of a population of CD138-negative cells sorted from bone marrow. These receptors were obtained from a donor aged 40 or older with multiple myeloma.

This clonotype was recorded many times. The chain employs TRBV7-9 and TRBJ2-2, with 10 bases that match TRBD1. V lost 3 bases and J lost 6; bases outside the gene matches: 4. The germline V gene has CDR1 SEHNR and CDR2 FQNEAQ (reference sequence). This CDR3 spans 15 amino acids. The CDR3 DNA is TGTGCCAGCAGCTTGTCTGGACAGGGGGCCGGGGAGCTGTTTTTT. Protein product: CASSLSGQGAGELFF.

This clonotype was counted at least ten times. The chain employs TRBV18 and TRBJ2-1; D remains ambiguous. CDR3 length equals 12 residues. Germline V gene sequence: CDR1 KGHSH, CDR2 LQKENI. The germline V and J ends were trimmed by 4 bases and 7 bases, with 8 bases remaining between them. CDR3 residues: CASSQITNEQFF. The CDR3, as DNA: TGTGCCAGCTCACAAATTACGAATGAGCAGTTCTTC.

J is TRBJ2-7 and V is TRBV6-2 or TRBV6-3, with TRBD2 identical over 7 bases. The CDR3 has 13 amino acids. Germline V CDR1 and CDR2: MNHEY, SVGEGT. V dropped 10 bases and J dropped 0; count of bases not matched to a gene: 6. The chain's CDR3 is CATQRGLSYEQYF. The CDR3 DNA follows: TGTGCCACCCAGCGGGGCCTCTCCTACGAGCAGTACTTC.

Many counts were recorded for this clonotype. The chain has TRBV7-9 and TRBJ2-7; 7 bases match TRBD2. Germline trimming cut 5 bases from V and 6 bases from J; bases unmatched to any gene: 10. Germline CDR1 reads SEHNR; CDR2 reads FQNEAQ (reference sequence). This CDR3 is built from 14 residues. The CDR3 DNA follows: TGTGCCAGCAGCCCCGGGCTAGCGGTCTCCGAGCAGTACTTC. Translating gives CASSPGLAVSEQYF. Together with reference TRBV7-9 and TRBJ2-7, the CDR3 gives the full variable domain: DTGVSQNPRHKITKRGQNVTFRCDPISEHNRLYWYRQTLGQGPEFLTYFQNEAQLEKSRLLSDRFSAERPKGSFSTLEIQRTEQGDSAMYLCASSPGLAVSEQYFGPGTRLTVT.

The V and J genes are TRBV29-1 and TRBJ2-5; D is unresolved. Trimming left V 5 bases short and J 2 bases short, with 18 bases between. The germline V gene has CDR1 SQVTM and CDR2 ANQGSEA. The CDR3 runs 15 residues. The DNA of the CDR3 is TGCAGCGTTTCGGCGAGGCGGATTACACAAGAGACCCAGTACTTC. This codes for CSVSARRITQETQYF.

The chain uses TRBV3-1 and TRBJ2-6; 7 bases match TRBD2. J lost 0 bases, V lost 4 bases, and 15 bases had no gene match. Germline-derived CDR1 and CDR2 are LGHDT and YNNKEL (reference sequence). This CDR3 is built from 20 residues. The CDR3 bases are TGTGCCAGCAGCCCCCTCCGTGGGAGGGGCGCCAACTCTGGGGCCAACGTCCTGACTTTC. Amino acid sequence: CASSPLRGRGANSGANVLTF.

This clonotype was seen at least ten times. The chain combines TRBV30 with TRBJ2-2; D not certain. V gave up 3 bases and J gave up 3 bases, with 11 bases separating them. The V gene's germline CDR1 is GTSNPN and CDR2 SVGIG (reference sequence). The CDR3 totals 14 residues. The CDR3 loop reads CAWRSGMDTGELFF. CDR3 DNA sequence: TGTGCCTGGAGATCTGGAATGGACACCGGGGAGCTGTTTTTT.

This clonotype was counted at least ten times. The chain joins TRBV20-1 to TRBJ2-1; 7 nucleotides line up with TRBD2. Germline V lookup: CDR1 DFQATT, CDR2 SNEGSKA (reference sequence). Trimming at V came to 3 bases and at J to 7 bases, leaving 9 bases not matched to a gene. The CDR3 has 14 residues. The CDR3 DNA reads as TGCAGTGCTAGTCCCATGGTTAGCGGGAATGAGCAGTTCTTC. As protein: CSASPMVSGNEQFF.